Listed below are T cell receptor beta chains from one sample, sequenced in a study of T cell responses to AZD1222 COVID-19 vaccine. Method: immunoSEQ multiplex PCR; TCRdb's copy keeps in-frame clones and lacks some. The sample holds 120,000 or so clones, 80% to 90% seen once. The input for sequencing was peripheral blood, taken on day 0 of AZD1222 vaccination. Receptor source: an adult in good health. The CDR3 runs from the conserved cysteine through the conserved F or W. D genes are given only for firm matches. Clone sizes are given selectively: once, few, many, or a class where the clone is expanded.

j_call: TRBJ2-7; d_call: .; v_call: TRBV28; clone_size: .; cdr3_nt: TGTGCCAGCAGCGTAAGCGGAACCTACGAGCAGTACTTC; cdr3_aa: CASSVSGTYEQYF
j_call: TRBJ1-2; d_call: .; v_call: TRBV13; clone_size: .; cdr3_nt: TGTGCCAGCAGCTTAGAAGGGGAGGACTATGGCTACACCTTC; cdr3_aa: CASSLEGEDYGYTF
j_call: TRBJ1-1; d_call: .; v_call: TRBV7-3; clone_size: .; cdr3_nt: TGTGCCAGCAGCCCCCGGGAACGCGGGGTGGCTTTCTTT; cdr3_aa: CASSPRERGVAFF
j_call: TRBJ2-7; d_call: .; v_call: TRBV7-2; clone_size: once; cdr3_nt: TGTGCCAGCAGCTCGGTGGGGGGCAGTTCCTACGAGCAGTACTTC; cdr3_aa: CASSSVGGSSYEQYF
j_call: TRBJ1-1; d_call: .; v_call: TRBV18; clone_size: .; cdr3_nt: TGTGCCAGCTCACCACTCGGGGGGGCCCTGAACACTGAAGCTTTCTTT; cdr3_aa: CASSPLGGALNTEAFF
j_call: TRBJ1-2; d_call: TRBD1; v_call: TRBV30; clone_size: .; cdr3_nt: TGTGCCTGGATCGGGGCAGGGGGCGCTTATGGCTACACCTTC; cdr3_aa: CAWIGAGGAYGYTF
j_call: TRBJ2-5; d_call: TRBD2; v_call: TRBV3-1/TRBV3-2; clone_size: .; cdr3_nt: TGTGCCAGCAGCCGGGGACTAGCGGCTCAAGAGACCCAGTACTTC; cdr3_aa: CASSRGLAAQETQYF
j_call: TRBJ1-6; d_call: .; v_call: TRBV15; clone_size: .; cdr3_nt: TGTGCCACCAGCAGAGCCGGGGGCAATTCACCCCTCCACTTT; cdr3_aa: CATSRAGGNSPLHF
j_call: TRBJ1-3; d_call: .; v_call: TRBV30; clone_size: .; cdr3_nt: TGTGCCTGGACTAAGGGAAGTACCGGAAACACCATATATTTT; cdr3_aa: CAWTKGSTGNTIYF
j_call: TRBJ2-3; d_call: TRBD2; v_call: TRBV24-1; clone_size: .; cdr3_nt: TGTGCCACCAGTGCGGGGGAGGGCCAGAGGGCAGATACGCAGTATTTT; cdr3_aa: CATSAGEGQRADTQYF
j_call: TRBJ2-7; d_call: .; v_call: TRBV7-3; clone_size: .; cdr3_nt: TGTGCCAGCAGCTTAACCGGGACAACTTACGAGCAGTACTTC; cdr3_aa: CASSLTGTTYEQYF
j_call: TRBJ2-7; d_call: .; v_call: TRBV7-2; clone_size: once; cdr3_nt: TGTGCCAGCAGCTCTAATGGCTACGAGCAGTACTTC; cdr3_aa: CASSSNGYEQYF
j_call: TRBJ2-7; d_call: .; v_call: TRBV2; clone_size: .; cdr3_nt: TGTGCCAGCAGTGAACAGGGCAGGAGCTCCTACGAGCAGTACTTC; cdr3_aa: CASSEQGRSSYEQYF
j_call: TRBJ2-7; d_call: TRBD2; v_call: TRBV7-2; clone_size: .; cdr3_nt: TGTGCCAGCAGCTTAGCTATGGCGGGAGGGCAGGGAGAGCAGTACTTC; cdr3_aa: CASSLAMAGGQGEQYF
j_call: TRBJ2-1; d_call: TRBD2; v_call: TRBV5-5; clone_size: once; cdr3_nt: TGTGCCAGCAGCCTGGCAGGGCTAGCGGCCAGCTCCTACAATGAGCAGTTCTTC; cdr3_aa: CASSLAGLAASSYNEQFF